The source of this T cell receptor (beta chain) is a study of neurological immune-mediated disorders. Each CDR3 protein gets one entry after TCRdb re-called the 5' RACE reads with MiXCR. This table has about 62,000 distinct CDR3 sequences, 4% to 6% appearing once. CDR1 and CDR2 (germline): SQVTM, ANQGSEA. V was shortened by 2 bases and J by 0 bases, with 10 bases between the two germline ends. The CDR3 has 14 amino acids. On this clonotype: Its antigen remains unidentified.

The study's findings and limits: Levels of TCR clonal expansion peaked in HTLV-1-associated myelopathy and reached their lowest in multiple sclerosis, under those of healthy controls.

Specimen: PBMCs. This chain connects TRBV29-1 to TRBJ1-1; D remains ambiguous. The clonotype comes from a woman between 45 and 60 years old with multiple sclerosis. CDR3 DNA: TGCAGCGTTGAAAGTTCGAGGGTGAACACTGAAGCTTTCTTT. Encoded protein: CSVESSRVNTEAFF.